Listed below are T cell receptor beta chains from one sample, sequenced in a study of cytomegalovirus exposure and HLA in healthy donors. Generated by immunoSEQ multiplex PCR, the TCRdb table keeps only in-frame clones and is missing some. The sample has about 220,000 clones, 60% to 80% seen once. The sample comprised PBMCs. The receptors were gathered from a male donor in good health and CMV-seronegative. Both conserved end residues are part of each CDR3. The D gene is left open where the match is weak. The size field is filled for only some rows; it gives once, few, many or a size class.

D: NA
size: NA
J: TRBJ1-2
V: TRBV10-3
DNA: TGTGCCATCAGTGAGTTACAGGAGAACTATGGCTACACCTTC
CDR3: CAISELQENYGYTF

D: NA
size: NA
J: TRBJ1-1
V: TRBV11-2
DNA: TGTGCCAGCAGCTCACCAGTGAACACTGAAGCTTTCTTT
CDR3: CASSSPVNTEAFF

D: TRBD1
size: NA
J: TRBJ2-1
V: TRBV7-8
DNA: TGTGCCAGCAATAACCCTGACAGGGGACTCTCCTACAATGAGCAGTTCTTC
CDR3: CASNNPDRGLSYNEQFF

D: NA
size: NA
J: TRBJ2-6
V: TRBV9
DNA: TGTGCCAGCAGCTTAAGTTCCCACTCAGGGGCCAACGTCCTGACTTTC
CDR3: CASSLSSHSGANVLTF

D: NA
size: NA
J: TRBJ2-7
V: TRBV10-2
DNA: TGCGCCAGCAGTGCGCGCGGGAACTACGAGCAGTACTTC
CDR3: CASSARGNYEQYF

D: NA
size: NA
J: TRBJ2-1
V: TRBV9
DNA: TGTGCCAGCAGCGCTCATTTGTCGGACAGAACCTACAATGAGCAGTTCTTC
CDR3: CASSAHLSDRTYNEQFF

D: TRBD2
size: NA
J: TRBJ2-1
V: TRBV14
DNA: TGTGCCAGCAGCCCCCGCGGGGGGTTCTACAATGAGCAGTTCTTC
CDR3: CASSPRGGFYNEQFF

D: NA
size: NA
J: TRBJ1-1
V: TRBV6-6
DNA: TGTGCCAGCAGTTACGGAGGTGACACTGAAGCTTTCTTT
CDR3: CASSYGGDTEAFF

D: TRBD2
size: few
J: TRBJ2-7
V: TRBV30
DNA: TGTGCCTGGAGTGTACGGCGGGAGCGCTACGAGCAGTACTTC
CDR3: CAWSVRRERYEQYF

D: TRBD1
size: NA
J: TRBJ1-2
V: TRBV19
DNA: TGTGCCAGTACGGACAGGGTCCTCTATGGCTACACCTTC
CDR3: CASTDRVLYGYTF

D: NA
size: NA
J: TRBJ1-3
V: TRBV13
DNA: TGTGCCAGCAGCTTAGGATATAGTGGAAACACCATATATTTT
CDR3: CASSLGYSGNTIYF

D: TRBD2
size: NA
J: TRBJ2-1
V: TRBV7-3
DNA: TGTGCCAGCAGTCGTAGCGGGGGGGCCCCCAATGAGCAGTTCTTC
CDR3: CASSRSGGAPNEQFF

D: NA
size: NA
J: TRBJ2-7
V: TRBV7-8
DNA: TGTGCCAGCAGCCCATTACAGGGCCACGAGCAGTACTTC
CDR3: CASSPLQGHEQYF

D: TRBD2
size: once
J: TRBJ2-7
V: TRBV4-1
DNA: TGCGCCAGCAGCCAAGGGACTAGCGGGAGGAGGAGCTCCTACGAGCAGTACTTC
CDR3: CASSQGTSGRRSSYEQYF

D: TRBD2
size: NA
J: TRBJ2-2
V: TRBV27
DNA: TGTGCCAGCAACCGGGGGGCCGGGGAGCTGTTTTTT
CDR3: CASNRGAGELFF

D: TRBD1
size: once
J: TRBJ2-7
V: TRBV6-1
DNA: TGTGCCAGCAGCGACAGACAGGGGTTCGTGTACGAGCAGTACTTC
CDR3: CASSDRQGFVYEQYF

D: TRBD1
size: once
J: TRBJ1-3
V: TRBV4-2
DNA: TGTGCCAGCAGCCCGGACAGGGTAGCTGGAAACACCATATATTTT
CDR3: CASSPDRVAGNTIYF

D: NA
size: NA
J: TRBJ2-7
V: TRBV18
DNA: TGTGCCAGCTCTCCGACCCCAGGCTACTACGAGCAGTACTTC
CDR3: CASSPTPGYYEQYF

D: NA
size: NA
J: TRBJ2-5
V: TRBV28
DNA: TGTGCCAGCAGTTTCGCCCAGTACCAAGAGACCCAGTACTTC
CDR3: CASSFAQYQETQYF

D: NA
size: NA
J: TRBJ1-5
V: TRBV28
DNA: TGTGCCAGCAGTTTATTTGGACAGCATCAGCCCCAGCATTTT
CDR3: CASSLFGQHQPQHF

D: NA
size: NA
J: TRBJ1-4
V: TRBV30
DNA: TGTGCCTGGAGCGTAATTCAGGGTGGAGTTGAAAAACTGTTTTTT
CDR3: CAWSVIQGGVEKLFF

D: TRBD1
size: NA
J: TRBJ1-5
V: TRBV30
DNA: TGTGCCTGGAGTCTTCCGGGACAGGGGTTGAGGGGGAATCAGCCCCAGCATTTT
CDR3: CAWSLPGQGLRGNQPQHF

D: NA
size: NA
J: TRBJ2-1
V: TRBV9
DNA: TGTGCCAGCAGCGTAGTACAACGGAGCTCCTACAATGAGCAGTTCTTC
CDR3: CASSVVQRSSYNEQFF

D: NA
size: NA
J: TRBJ2-7
V: TRBV19
DNA: TGTGCCGTGCCCCGGGGTTACGAGCAGTACTTC
CDR3: CAVPRGYEQYF

D: TRBD1
size: NA
J: TRBJ2-5
V: TRBV6-5
DNA: TGTGCCAGCAGCACCCCGGACAGGGTAGAGACCCAGTACTTC
CDR3: CASSTPDRVETQYF

D: NA
size: NA
J: TRBJ2-7
V: TRBV27
DNA: TGTGCCAGCAGTTTTGGGTCGCGGACTGGGGCCTACGAGCAGTACTTC
CDR3: CASSFGSRTGAYEQYF

D: NA
size: once
J: TRBJ2-5
V: TRBV7-9
DNA: TGTGCCAGCAGCCCATTTGGAGGATCCGAGACCCAGTACTTC
CDR3: CASSPFGGSETQYF

D: NA
size: NA
J: TRBJ2-2
V: TRBV19
DNA: TGTGCCAGCAGGGTTGCCGGGGAGCTGTTTTTT
CDR3: CASRVAGELFF

D: NA
size: NA
J: TRBJ2-7
V: TRBV30
DNA: TGTGCCTGGGTAGCCAGGGGGGCCTACGAGCAGTACTTC
CDR3: CAWVARGAYEQYF

D: NA
size: NA
J: TRBJ1-4
V: TRBV19
DNA: TGTGCCAGTAGTATATTTTGGGGGCAGAATGAAAAACTGTTTTTT
CDR3: CASSIFWGQNEKLFF

D: TRBD2
size: NA
J: TRBJ2-1
V: TRBV5-1
DNA: TGCGCCAGCAGCCCGGAAGGACTAGCGGGAGAATCCTACAATGAGCAGTTCTTC
CDR3: CASSPEGLAGESYNEQFF

D: NA
size: few
J: TRBJ1-5
V: TRBV7-9
DNA: TGTGCCAGCAGCCAAGGGTGGTCGGGCGGGAATCAGCCCCAGCATTTT
CDR3: CASSQGWSGGNQPQHF

D: NA
size: NA
J: TRBJ1-3
V: TRBV30
DNA: TGTGCCTGGACTACCCTCGGCTCTGGAAACACCATATATTTT
CDR3: CAWTTLGSGNTIYF

D: TRBD1
size: NA
J: TRBJ1-6
V: TRBV7-2
DNA: TGTGCCAGCAGGGGAGGACAGGCGGGCCCCCTCCACTTT
CDR3: CASRGGQAGPLHF

D: NA
size: NA
J: TRBJ2-7
V: TRBV6-1
DNA: TGTGCCAGCAGTGATTTGGGACACACCACCGCATACGAGCAGTACTTC
CDR3: CASSDLGHTTAYEQYF

D: TRBD1
size: NA
J: TRBJ1-1
V: TRBV10-3
DNA: TGTGCCATCAGTGAGTCTGCAGGGGGCGGTGGCACTGAAGCTTTCTTT
CDR3: CAISESAGGGGTEAFF

D: NA
size: NA
J: TRBJ2-7
V: TRBV7-9
DNA: TGTGCCAGCAGCCTGTTGGACAGTACCTACGAGCAGTACTTC
CDR3: CASSLLDSTYEQYF

D: NA
size: NA
J: TRBJ2-1
V: TRBV11-2
DNA: TGTGCCAGCAGCTTGCGGGAAAGGAGCTCCTACAATGAGCAGTTCTTC
CDR3: CASSLRERSSYNEQFF

D: NA
size: once
J: TRBJ1-4
V: TRBV15
DNA: TGTGCCACCAGCAGAAACCACATTGGGGACAAGCTGTTTTTT
CDR3: CATSRNHIGDKLFF

D: TRBD1
size: NA
J: TRBJ1-4
V: TRBV28
DNA: TGTGCCAGCAGGACCGGGACAGGATTTTTAGGGCGGGAAAAACTGTTTTTT
CDR3: CASRTGTGFLGREKLFF

D: NA
size: NA
J: TRBJ2-5
V: TRBV6-5
DNA: TGTGCCAGCAGTTCACGGGGGTTATCGGAGACCCAGTACTTC
CDR3: CASSSRGLSETQYF

D: NA
size: NA
J: TRBJ2-7
V: TRBV28
DNA: TGTGCCAGCAGTACTTCTTTGGGAGAGGATATCTACGAGCAGTACTTC
CDR3: CASSTSLGEDIYEQYF

D: NA
size: NA
J: TRBJ1-2
V: TRBV6-1
DNA: TGTGCCAGCAGTGAAGAACGGGGTGGCTACACCTTC
CDR3: CASSEERGGYTF

D: NA
size: NA
J: TRBJ1-2
V: TRBV7-8
DNA: TGTGCCAGCAGCCCACAGAACTATGGCTACACCTTC
CDR3: CASSPQNYGYTF

D: TRBD1
size: few
J: TRBJ1-1
V: TRBV5-6
DNA: TGTGCCAGCAGCTGGGGGACAGGGGGCGCGACTGAAGCTTTCTTT
CDR3: CASSWGTGGATEAFF

D: TRBD1
size: few
J: TRBJ2-5
V: TRBV5-6
DNA: TGTGCCAGCAGCTCACAGGGGGCCGGGGGTGAGACCCAGTACTTC
CDR3: CASSSQGAGGETQYF

D: TRBD1
size: NA
J: TRBJ2-6
V: TRBV9
DNA: TGTGCCAGCAGCGTACCGGGACAGGGGGCCTCAAGGGCCAACGTCCTGACTTTC
CDR3: CASSVPGQGASRANVLTF

D: TRBD1
size: few
J: TRBJ2-7
V: TRBV7-2
DNA: TGTGCCAGCAGCTTAGTATCAGGGGGCGCCGGCGAGCAGTACTTC
CDR3: CASSLVSGGAGEQYF

D: NA
size: once
J: TRBJ1-5
V: TRBV9
DNA: TGTGCCAGCAGCGCCGGCCGGGCGGGGAATCAGCCCCAGCATTTT
CDR3: CASSAGRAGNQPQHF

D: NA
size: NA
J: TRBJ1-6
V: TRBV27
DNA: TGTGCCAGCACCCGGGGATCAAATAATTCACCCCTCCACTTT
CDR3: CASTRGSNNSPLHF

D: NA
size: once
J: TRBJ2-7
V: TRBV7-2
DNA: TGTGCCAGCAGCTTAGAGGGAGCCCCCTCCTACGAGCAGTACTTC
CDR3: CASSLEGAPSYEQYF

D: NA
size: NA
J: TRBJ2-5
V: TRBV7-3
DNA: TGTGCCAGCAGCCATAGCGGAGCGTACCAAGAGACCCAGTACTTC
CDR3: CASSHSGAYQETQYF

D: NA
size: NA
J: TRBJ2-5
V: TRBV18
DNA: TGTGCCAGCTCACCACCGGCCGGGGGGCAGGAGGGAGAGACCCAGTACTTC
CDR3: CASSPPAGGQEGETQYF

D: NA
size: NA
J: TRBJ1-4
V: TRBV11-2
DNA: TGTGCCAGCAGCTCACAGGGAGGGGAAAAACTGTTTTTT
CDR3: CASSSQGGEKLFF